This T cell receptor beta chain came from a study of CD8+CD57+ T cells in acquired aplastic anemia. Study at large: CD4+ and CD8+ cells, once sorted, gave DNA averaging around 3.4 ug. Study conclusions and caveats: Common to patients and controls were around 30 CD8+ CDR3 sequences.

Only one count was recorded for this clonotype. Its antigen is currently unknown. The template for TCR beta VDJ and CDR3 sequence profiling was genomic DNA. TCRdb recomputed calls from the reads with MiXCR, one row per CDR3 protein. The top ten clones hold around 32% of a sample with around 190,000 distinct CDR3 sequences, roughly 55% of them seen once. The CDR3 spans 17 residues. Looked up from germline, CDR1 is KGHDR and CDR2 is SFDVKD. Between the trimmed V and J ends, which lost 1 base and 0 bases, there was a span of 9 bases. The chain links TRBV24-1 to TRBJ2-6, with a weak D call TRBD1 (6 bases). Sequenced material: sorted CD4+, CD8+, or CD8+CD57+ T cells (not recorded which) from PBMCs. This TCR derives from a human donor in good health. This chain's CDR3 is CATSDLGQSSGANVLTF. CDR3 sequence (DNA): TGTGCCACCAGTGATTTAGGACAGTCCTCTGGGGCCAACGTCCTGACTTTC.